The following is a T cell receptor (beta chain) sequence with its context. Measured with immunoSEQ multiplex PCR; TCRdb has only the in-frame clones, and not every one. Found here are 90,000 to 120,000 clones, approximately 88% of them singletons; the top ten hold roughly 6.6%. The data were obtained in a study of blood T cell repertoires in COVID-19. Study details: T cells, B-cell-depleted T cells, or PBMCs supplied cDNA or gDNA.

The CDR3 contains 13 residues. Germline CDR1 MDHEN, CDR2 SYDVKM. V lost 2 bases, J lost 8 bases, and 12 bases lay in between. Sequencing was performed on peripheral blood. This sequence joins TRBV28 and TRBJ1-2; no firm D call. The TCR was taken from a man aged 50 or older with active or convalescent COVID-19. The CDR3 sequence is CASSLNPTKGYTF. The CDR3 DNA is TGTGCCAGCAGTTTAAACCCCACTAAGGGCTACACCTTC.